These 22 T cell receptor beta chains were sequenced from one sample in a study of T-cell reconstitution after alpha-beta-depleted transplantation in children. Molecular barcoding with unique molecular identifiers was used for the TCRbeta library. MiXCR, applied by TCRdb to the PCR reads, yields one record per CDR3 protein. The profile shows hundreds of thousands of distinct CDR3 sequences, about 17% of them singletons. The specimen was PBMCs, mostly from graft donor cells, collected 360 days after TCRalphabeta/CD19-depleted stem cell transplant. These receptors all stem from a boy less than two years old who had a stem cell transplant for Wiskott-Aldrich syndrome, so the T cells may come from the graft donor.

The chain uses TRBV7-2 and TRBJ2-1, with D uncertain. The CDR3 has 14 residues. V was pared by 3 bases and J by 0 bases, with 6 bases between. CDR1 and CDR2 (germline): SGHTA, FQGNSA. The CDR3 nucleotides are TGTGCCAGCAGCTTCCGCATCTCCTACAATGAGCAGTTCTTC. Residues: CASSFRISYNEQFF.

The chain uses TRBV15 and TRBJ2-2; 9 nucleotides agree with TRBD1. CDR1 LNHNV and CDR2 YYDKDF come from the germline V gene (reference sequence). Trimming at V came to 1 base and at J to 4 bases, leaving 4 bases not matched to a gene. This CDR3 is built from 16 residues. The CDR3, as DNA: TGTGCCACCAGCAGAGGGGGACAGGGTTTCACCGGGGAGCTGTTTTTT. As protein: CATSRGGQGFTGELFF.

In its sample, this clonotype was seen a few times. This chain joins TRBV5-6 and TRBJ2-3; D gene ambiguous. The CDR3 contains 13 residues. Trimming pared 2 bases from V and 4 bases from J, leaving 8 bases between. CDR1 and CDR2 (germline): SGHDT, YYEEEE. CDR3 bases: TGTGCCAGCAGCTTCGGATTCCCAGATACGCAGTATTTT. Protein product: CASSFGFPDTQYF.

This chain links TRBV12-3 or TRBV12-4 with TRBJ2-5, with D perhaps matching TRBD1 or TRBD2 (5 bases each). This CDR3 comprises 14 residues. Between the trimmed V and J ends, which lost 2 bases and 5 bases, there was a span of 12 bases. CDR3 sequence: CASSLSREWETQYF. DNA of the CDR3: TGTGCCAGCAGTTTAAGCAGGGAGTGGGAGACCCAGTACTTC.

This clonotype was seen a handful of times. The chain employs TRBV6-1 and TRBJ2-7; the D call may be TRBD1 or TRBD2 (5 bases each). The V gene lost 7 bases and the J gene lost 7 bases, with 20 bases spanning the gap. This CDR3 is built from 14 residues. Germline V gives CDR1 MNHNS, CDR2 SASEGT. CDR3 sequence reads: CASKMGDPSNEQYF. DNA for the CDR3: TGTGCCAGCAAAATGGGGGACCCCTCGAATGAGCAGTACTTC.

This clonotype has a handful of counts. In DNA, the CDR3 is TGTGCCAGCAGCCTAGCCGGCGCCAATCAGCCCCAGCATTTT. Encoded protein: CASSLAGANQPQHF. The chain has TRBV12-3 or TRBV12-4 and TRBJ1-5; D gene uncertain. The CDR3 covers 14 residues. Between the trimmed V and J ends, which lost 6 bases and 3 bases, there was a span of 12 bases.

The gene calls are TRBV20-1 and TRBJ1-5, with D tentatively TRBD1 (5 bases). The germline V and J ends were trimmed by 2 bases and 4 bases, with 12 bases remaining between them. The CDR3 runs to 14 residues. Germline lookup yields CDR1 DFQATT and CDR2 SNEGSKA (reference sequence). The CDR3 is CSARKWDPNQPQHF. CDR3 sequence (DNA): TGCAGTGCTAGAAAATGGGACCCGAATCAGCCCCAGCATTTT.

This clonotype has ten or more counts. The J gene is TRBJ2-7, the V gene TRBV12-3 or TRBV12-4; 8 bases agree with TRBD1. The CDR3 loop spans 16 amino acids. V gave up 4 bases and J gave up 5 bases; unmatched junction bases: 13. The CDR3 loop reads CASSWGVWDRRHEQYF. The CDR3 nucleotides read TGTGCCAGCAGTTGGGGAGTGTGGGACAGGCGGCACGAGCAGTACTTC.

The V gene is TRBV5-1, the J gene TRBJ2-1, with D tentatively TRBD1 or TRBD2 (5 bases each). The CDR3 has 16 residues. In germline, CDR1 is SGHRS, CDR2 YFSETQ. V dropped 0 bases and J dropped 4 bases, with 14 bases sitting between them. DNA for the CDR3: TGCGCCAGCAGCTTGGTGCCCCGGGACGGGTACAATGAGCAGTTCTTC. This encodes CASSLVPRDGYNEQFF.

This clonotype was picked up a small number of times. Here the CDR3 reads CSALRGGDEQFF. For the CDR3, the DNA is TGCAGTGCTTTGCGGGGGGGCGATGAGCAGTTCTTC. The chain has TRBV20-1 and TRBJ2-1; 9 bases agree with TRBD2. The CDR3 sequence is 12 residues long. From germline, CDR1 is DFQATT and CDR2 SNEGSKA (reference sequence). Trimming took 5 bases from V and 8 from J; bases not matched to a gene: 4.

J is TRBJ2-1 and V is TRBV6-4; 11 bases map to TRBD2. The CDR3 covers 14 residues. With 9 bases clipped from V and 4 bases from J, the junction kept 5 bases outside the gene matches. Germline lookup yields CDR1 MRHNA and CDR2 SNTAGT. The CDR3 loop is CARALAGEYNEQFF. CDR3 bases: TGTGCCAGGGCACTAGCGGGAGAATACAATGAGCAGTTCTTC.

The chain is built from TRBV9 and TRBJ2-7; unclear D gene. The V gene lost 2 bases and the J gene lost 2 bases, with 29 bases spanning the gap. From germline, CDR1 is SGDLS and CDR2 YYNGEE. CDR3 length: 20 residues. The CDR3 sequence: CASSVPGSRLPLLRTYEQYF. CDR3 nucleotides: TGTGCCAGCAGCGTTCCCGGTAGCCGCTTACCCCTCCTGCGGACCTACGAGCAGTACTTC.

This clonotype came up a few times. The chain joins TRBV5-1 to TRBJ2-1; 9 bases are shared with TRBD1. Germline values: CDR1 SGHRS, CDR2 YFSETQ. CDR3 length equals 14 residues. The J segment lost 6 bases and the V segment lost 5 bases, leaving 6 bases of the junction unmatched. The CDR3 reads CASRPGQGSNEQFF. The DNA for the CDR3 is TGCGCCAGCAGACCCGGACAGGGGAGCAATGAGCAGTTCTTC. Combining the CDR3 with reference TRBV5-1 and TRBJ2-1 gives the whole variable domain KAGVTQTPRYLIKTRGQQVTLSCSPISGHRSVSWYQQTPGQGLQFLFEYFSETQRNKGNFPGRFSGRQFSNSRSEMNVSTLELGDSALYLCASRPGQGSNEQFFGPGTRLTVL.

This clonotype was recorded a few times. The V and J genes are TRBV24-1 and TRBJ2-1; D unresolved. This CDR3 region has 15 residues. Trimming pared 1 base from V and 10 bases from J, leaving 16 bases between. From germline, CDR1 is KGHDR and CDR2 SFDVKD. CDR3 in DNA: TGTGCCACCAGTGATTTTGTACTCCCTTTAGGCGAGCAGTTCTTC. Its translation: CATSDFVLPLGEQFF.

The J gene is TRBJ2-7, the V gene TRBV20-1; no firm D call. Deletions cut 1 base from V and 0 bases from J, with 7 bases between. The CDR3 runs to 13 residues. CDR1 and CDR2 (germline): DFQATT, SNEGSKA (reference sequence). The CDR3 reads CSARAGVSYEQYF. The CDR3 DNA sequence: TGCAGTGCTAGAGCGGGCGTCTCCTACGAGCAGTACTTC.

The J gene is TRBJ2-2, the V gene TRBV29-1; D perhaps matches TRBD2 (5 bases). CDR1 and CDR2 (germline): SQVTM, ANQGSEA. The CDR3 consists of 14 residues. The V and J ends lost 4 bases and 4 bases respectively, with 13 bases between them. The CDR3 sequence is CSVGGAALTGELFF. CDR3 nucleotide sequence: TGCAGCGTTGGCGGAGCGGCACTCACCGGGGAGCTGTTTTTT.

The gene calls are TRBV7-9 and TRBJ2-2; D is uncertain. Trimming pared 4 bases from V and 5 bases from J, leaving 8 bases between. In germline, CDR1 is SEHNR, CDR2 FQNEAQ (reference sequence). CDR3 length equals 13 residues. The CDR3 reads CASSSTTTGELFF. As DNA, the CDR3 is TGTGCCAGCAGCTCGACAACGACCGGGGAGCTGTTTTTT.

The chain combines TRBV12-3 or TRBV12-4 with TRBJ1-5; 9 bases map to TRBD1. V shed 3 bases, J shed 7 bases, and the junction held 10 bases outside the gene matches. CDR3 length: 16 residues. CDR3 residues: CASSFSNRGQEQPQHF. The CDR3 nucleotides read TGTGCCAGCAGTTTCTCAAACAGGGGGCAGGAGCAGCCCCAGCATTTT.

This clonotype was counted between two and nine times. V is TRBV12-3 or TRBV12-4 and J is TRBJ2-7, with 9 bases matching TRBD1. The ends lost 3 bases at V and 3 bases at J; junction bases unmatched: 6. CDR3 length: 15 amino acids. The CDR3 bases are TGTGCCAGCAGTTTTGAGACAGGGGGATTCTACGAGCAGTACTTC. It encodes CASSFETGGFYEQYF.

This clonotype appeared a few times. The chain employs TRBV24-1 and TRBJ2-5; perhaps TRBD2 as D (6 bases). The germline V gene has CDR1 KGHDR and CDR2 SFDVKD. V lost 4 bases to trimming and J lost 7 bases, with 27 bases between them. The CDR3 is made up of 18 amino acids. The CDR3 loop is CATSESGAGPPASSTQYF. CDR3 coding DNA: TGTGCCACCAGTGAGAGTGGAGCGGGTCCCCCCGCCTCCTCGACCCAGTACTTC.

This clonotype came up a few times. The J gene is TRBJ1-1, the V gene TRBV4-1; no clear D. V was pared by 0 bases and J by 5 bases, with 19 bases between. This CDR3 spans 17 amino acids. CDR1 MGHRA and CDR2 YSYEKL come from the germline V gene. CDR3 in DNA: TGCGCCAGCAGCCAAGATGGGCGGTGGAGGGCCGGAACTGAAGCTTTCTTT. It yields the protein CASSQDGRWRAGTEAFF.

This clonotype came up many times. CDR3 residues: CASSFRYSNQPQHF. DNA for the CDR3: TGTGCCAGCAGTTTCCGGTATAGCAATCAGCCCCAGCATTTT. The chain combines TRBV12-3 or TRBV12-4 with TRBJ1-5; D ambiguous. Trimming shortened V by 3 bases and J by 0 bases, and 6 bases separated the two germline ends. The CDR3 is 14 amino acids.